The 19 T cell receptor beta chains below come from one sample, sequenced in a study of T cell responses to AZD1222 COVID-19 vaccine. Libraries were prepared by immunoSEQ multiplex PCR; TCRdb keeps only in-frame clonotypes and omits some of them. The data show some 120,000 clones, 90% to 95% seen once. Specimen: peripheral blood, collected on day 0 of AZD1222 vaccination. These receptors all come from an adult in good health.

This sequence joins TRBV9 and TRBJ2-7, with 7 nucleotides matching TRBD1. The V and J ends lost 2 bases and 6 bases, in that order; junction bases with no gene match: 5. The CDR3 has 13 residues. Germline CDR1 SGDLS, CDR2 YYNGEE. DNA for the CDR3: TGTGCCAGCAGCGTCGCAGGGGGTTCCGAGCAGTACTTC. Translation gives CASSVAGGSEQYF.

The chain uses TRBV7-7 and TRBJ1-3; TRBD1 might be the D (5 bases). Germline V gene data show CDR1 as SSHAT and CDR2 as FNYEAQ (reference sequence). CDR3 size: 15 residues. The V and J ends lost 5 bases and 3 bases respectively, with 14 bases between them. CDR3 DNA sequence: TGTGCCAGCAGCGCTGGAGCAGGGATTGGAAACACCATATATTTT. Translating it yields CASSAGAGIGNTIYF.

The V and J genes are TRBV4-2 and TRBJ2-1; TRBD2 aligns across 13 bases. Germline values: CDR1 LGHNA, CDR2 YNFKEQ. CDR3 length: 17 amino acids. The V gene end was trimmed by 2 bases and the J gene end by 7 bases; junction bases not matched to a gene: 8. CDR3 nucleotide sequence: TGTGCCAGCAGCCAATCCCGGACTAGCGGGAGAGGTAATGAGCAGTTCTTC. Translating it yields CASSQSRTSGRGNEQFF.

V gene TRBV18 combines with J gene TRBJ2-7, with TRBD2 as a possible D gene (5 bases). There are 12 residues in the CDR3. Germline assignment: CDR1 KGHSH and CDR2 LQKENI. V lost 2 bases and J 5 bases, leaving 7 bases between the germline ends. The CDR3 coding sequence is TGTGCCAGCTCACCATGGACTGACGAGCAGTACTTC. Amino acid sequence: CASSPWTDEQYF.

This rearrangement joins TRBV12-3 or TRBV12-4 to TRBJ2-7; 8 positions match TRBD2. The CDR3 runs to 13 residues. With 4 bases clipped from V and 3 bases from J, the junction kept 2 bases outside the gene matches. The CDR3 DNA reads TGTGCCAGCAGTTATGGGACTAGCTACGAGCAGTACTTC. Translated, it gives CASSYGTSYEQYF.

CDR3 in amino acids: CASSQVGWESYEQYF. The CDR3 DNA sequence: TGCGCCAGCAGCCAAGTGGGGTGGGAGTCCTACGAGCAGTACTTC. The chain combines TRBV4-1 with TRBJ2-7, with D tentatively TRBD2 (5 bases). The germline gives CDR1 MGHRA, CDR2 YSYEKL. V lost 1 base and J 1 base, leaving 11 bases between the germline ends. The CDR3 covers 15 residues.

The chain recombines TRBV7-8 with TRBJ1-4, with D hard to call. Trimming left V 5 bases short and J 5 bases short, with 15 bases between. The CDR3 totals 15 residues. CDR1 is SGHVS, CDR2 FQNEAQ, per germline. Written as DNA, the CDR3 is TGTGCCAGCAGCCAAAGACTAGCCTCCAATGAAAAACTGTTTTTT. Amino acids: CASSQRLASNEKLFF.

The rearrangement joins TRBV18 to TRBJ1-5, with a possible D match to TRBD1 (5 bases). The CDR3 is 15 amino acids. Germline assignment: CDR1 KGHSH and CDR2 LQKENI. V shed 4 bases and J shed 5 bases, with 15 bases lying between them. The CDR3 DNA reads TGTGCCAGCTCACTCCTCGCAGGGAGCGATCAGCCCCAGCATTTT. Translated: CASSLLAGSDQPQHF.

This clone showed up just once. This rearrangement joins TRBV7-3 to TRBJ2-3, with D unclear. Germline-derived CDR1 and CDR2 are SGHTA and FQGTGA. This CDR3 is 14 amino acids long. V dropped 2 bases and J dropped 2 bases, with 8 bases sitting between them. CDR3: CASSLDGHTDTQYF. CDR3 coding DNA: TGTGCCAGCAGCTTAGACGGGCACACAGATACGCAGTATTTT.

The chain combines TRBV25-1 with TRBJ2-3; no clear D gene. The ends were cut back, 1 base at V and 5 bases at J, with 4 bases in the middle. CDR1 is MGHDK and CDR2 is SYGVNS in the germline V gene. This CDR3 contains 12 residues. The CDR3 reads CASSELEDTQYF. In DNA form, the CDR3 reads TGTGCCAGCAGTGAATTGGAAGATACGCAGTATTTT.

Details on this clone: Other DNA sequences in this sample translate to the same CDR3. This chain connects TRBV12-3 or TRBV12-4 to TRBJ1-2; 7 bases line up with TRBD1. V was clipped by 6 bases and J by 4 bases; unmatched bases: 5. The CDR3 loop spans 13 amino acids. CDR3 residues: CASSLQGTYGYTF. As DNA, the CDR3 is TGTGCCAGCAGCTTACAGGGGACCTATGGCTACACCTTC.

The gene calls are TRBV29-1 and TRBJ2-7; possible D gene TRBD1, 5 bases. Between the trimmed V and J ends, which lost 8 bases and 2 bases, there was a span of 16 bases. Germline CDR1 reads SQVTM; CDR2 reads ANQGSEA. The CDR3 consists of 13 residues. The CDR3 DNA reads TGCAGCTTCCGGCAGGGTGAAGCCTACGAGCAGTACTTC. Its translation: CSFRQGEAYEQYF.

The chain uses TRBV2 and TRBJ2-5; the D is unclear. The CDR3 is 15 residues long. Germline V lookup: CDR1 SNHLY, CDR2 FYNNEI. The V end was cut by 7 bases, the J end by 0 bases, with 15 bases between. This CDR3 is CASTGEGGNQETQYF. CDR3 coding DNA: TGTGCCAGCACCGGTGAAGGCGGCAACCAAGAGACCCAGTACTTC.

In its sample, this clone was seen a few times. DNA for the CDR3: TGTGCCAGCAGCAGGGCGACAGGGGGCGCGTCAGATACGCAGTATTTT. This sequence encodes CASSRATGGASDTQYF. This chain uses TRBV5-6 with TRBJ2-3; TRBD1 matches 10 bases. J lost 4 bases, V lost 4 bases, and 9 bases had no gene match. CDR1 is SGHDT and CDR2 is YYEEEE in the germline V gene. This CDR3 region has 16 residues.

The J gene is TRBJ2-5, the V gene TRBV5-6, with D possibly being TRBD1 (7 bases). The CDR3 consists of 13 residues. CDR1 is SGHDT, CDR2 YYEEEE, per germline. Between the trimmed V and J ends, which lost 7 bases and 5 bases, there was a span of 15 bases. CDR3 sequence: CASGLRGAETQYF. The DNA of the CDR3 is TGTGCCAGCGGCCTCAGGGGGGCGGAGACCCAGTACTTC.

This chain uses TRBV19 with TRBJ2-7; D gene uncertain. The germline V gene encodes CDR1 LNHDA and CDR2 SQIVND (reference sequence). The CDR3 is 12 residues long. Deletions cut 4 bases from V and 5 bases from J, with 9 bases between. The CDR3 reads CASSSMFNEQYF. The CDR3 DNA reads TGTGCCAGTAGTAGCATGTTCAACGAGCAGTACTTC.

CDR3 sequence reads: CASSNYQPQHF. In DNA, the CDR3 is TGTGCCAGCAGTAACTATCAGCCCCAGCATTTT. The chain is built from TRBV6-5 and TRBJ1-5; unclear D gene. V was pared by 5 bases and J by 5 bases, with 4 bases between. Per the germline V gene, CDR1 is MNHEY and CDR2 is SVGAGI. The CDR3 is 11 residues long.

This clone was seen only a few times. This chain joins TRBV5-1 and TRBJ2-3, with a possible D match to TRBD2 (6 bases). Germline V lookup: CDR1 SGHRS, CDR2 YFSETQ. The length of the CDR3 is 13 residues. Between the trimmed V and J ends, which lost 6 bases and 3 bases, there was a span of 11 bases. The CDR3 region is CASMLRETDTQYF. The CDR3 DNA reads TGCGCCAGCATGTTACGGGAGACAGATACGCAGTATTTT.

V gene TRBV6-2 or TRBV6-3 combines with J gene TRBJ2-7, with a tentative D call TRBD1 (6 bases). Germline V gene data show CDR1 as MNHEY and CDR2 as SVGEGT. The CDR3 is made up of 13 amino acids. V was pared by 5 bases and J by 1 base, with 9 bases between. This CDR3 is CASSGQPSYEQYF. CDR3 bases: TGTGCCAGCAGTGGACAGCCGTCCTACGAGCAGTACTTC.